Presented here are 6 T cell receptor beta chains from one specimen sequenced in a study of STAT5B mutations in CD4+ large granular lymphocyte leukemia. Clones were sequenced by immunoSEQ multiplex PCR, and TCRdb holds only the in-frame ones, with some missing. The data hold about 25,000 clones, with 74% observed a single time. Sequenced sample: CD4+ T cells from blood buffy coats. The receptors were sampled from a human donor in good health.

The rearrangement uses TRBV25-1 and TRBJ2-7, with D possibly being TRBD2 (6 bases). CDR3 size: 16 residues. Looked up from germline, CDR1 is MGHDK and CDR2 is SYGVNS. Trimming removed 8 bases from V and 3 bases from J, with 23 bases in between. The chain's CDR3 is CASASGTFWALYEQYV. CDR3 sequence (DNA): TGTGCCAGCGCTTCCGGGACTTTTTGGGCCCTCTACGAGCAGTACGTC.

CDR3 residues: CASNHGDRAYEQYF. CDR3 DNA sequence: TGTGCCAGCAACCACGGGGACAGAGCCTACGAGCAGTACTTC. This chain connects TRBV6-1 to TRBJ2-7, with 7 bases that match TRBD1. Germline CDR1 MNHNS, CDR2 SASEGT. There are 14 residues in the CDR3. The J segment lost 2 bases and the V segment lost 7 bases, leaving 8 bases of the junction unmatched.

This rearrangement joins TRBV10-2 to TRBJ2-7, with TRBD2 as a possible D gene (6 bases). With 6 bases removed from V and 0 bases from J, the gap between germline ends came to 12 bases. Per germline, CDR1 WSHSY and CDR2 SAAADI. This CDR3 contains 14 residues. The CDR3 spells CASRGGGGSYEQYF. The CDR3 nucleotides read TGCGCCAGCAGGGGGGGTGGGGGCTCCTACGAGCAGTACTTC.

V and J are TRBV18 and TRBJ1-2; D unclear. Deletions cut 3 bases from V and 7 bases from J, with 21 bases between. The germline CDR1 and CDR2 sequences are KGHSH and LQKENI. This CDR3 comprises 16 residues. This CDR3 reads CASSPTNAGSGVGYTF. Written as DNA, the CDR3 is TGTGCCAGCTCACCGACTAATGCAGGCAGCGGAGTTGGCTACACCTTC.

The CDR3 DNA reads TGTGCCAGCAGTTTAGCCCTCGCGTCTTTCCACGAGCAGTACTTC. Protein sequence: CASSLALASFHEQYF. The chain is built from TRBV6-5 and TRBJ2-7; D is uncertain. V lost 4 bases to trimming and J lost 5 bases, with 18 bases between them. CDR3 length: 15 residues. Germline-derived CDR1 and CDR2 are MNHEY and SVGAGI.

This clone was recorded a few times. This chain uses TRBV5-4 with TRBJ1-1; D is undetermined. This CDR3 contains 13 residues. The germline V gene has CDR1 SGHNT and CDR2 YYREEE (reference sequence). V was cut by 1 base and J by 1 base, with 5 bases left in between. In nucleotides, the CDR3 is TGTGCCAGCAGCTTGACGGAGAACACTGAAGCTTTCTTT. This encodes CASSLTENTEAFF.